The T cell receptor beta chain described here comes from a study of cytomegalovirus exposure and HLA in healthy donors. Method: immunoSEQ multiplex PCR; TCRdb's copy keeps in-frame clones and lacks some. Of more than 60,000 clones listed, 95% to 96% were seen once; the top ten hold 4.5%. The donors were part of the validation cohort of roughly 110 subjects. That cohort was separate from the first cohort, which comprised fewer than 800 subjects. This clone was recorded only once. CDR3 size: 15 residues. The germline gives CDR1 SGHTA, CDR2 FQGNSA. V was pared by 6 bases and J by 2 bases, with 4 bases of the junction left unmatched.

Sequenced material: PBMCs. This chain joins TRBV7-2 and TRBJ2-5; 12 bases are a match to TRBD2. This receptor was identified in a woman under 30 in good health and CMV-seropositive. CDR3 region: CASRPSGRGQETQYF. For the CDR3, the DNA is TGTGCCAGCAGACCTAGCGGGAGGGGACAAGAGACCCAGTACTTC.